This T cell receptor (beta chain) was sequenced in a study of blood T cell repertoires in COVID-19. Study-wide context: From T cells, B-cell-depleted T cells, or PBMCs came the material, which was cDNA or gDNA.

Original handling: Reference gene primers were amplified, and this amplification served to estimate nucleated cell counts. Assay: immunoSEQ multiplex PCR; the TCRdb copy retains only in-frame clones and omits some. The V and J calls and clone size were taken over from that table, and D and trimming were inferred from the DNA. The data hold approximately 210,000 clones, with just under 85% observed a single time. This TCR was recovered from a woman in her forties or fifties with active or convalescent COVID-19. Sequencing used peripheral blood.

CDR3 residues: CASSQSVAGGPGGTQYF. The CDR3, as DNA: TGTGCCAGCAGCCAATCGGTAGCGGGAGGGCCAGGGGGAACGCAGTATTTT. The chain carries TRBV3-1 (or the pseudogene TRBV3-2) and TRBJ2-3; 11 positions agree with TRBD2. Germline V lookup: CDR1 LGHDT, CDR2 YNNKEL (reference sequence). Trimming removed 2 bases from V and 9 bases from J; junction bases left unmatched: 13. This CDR3 spans 17 amino acids.